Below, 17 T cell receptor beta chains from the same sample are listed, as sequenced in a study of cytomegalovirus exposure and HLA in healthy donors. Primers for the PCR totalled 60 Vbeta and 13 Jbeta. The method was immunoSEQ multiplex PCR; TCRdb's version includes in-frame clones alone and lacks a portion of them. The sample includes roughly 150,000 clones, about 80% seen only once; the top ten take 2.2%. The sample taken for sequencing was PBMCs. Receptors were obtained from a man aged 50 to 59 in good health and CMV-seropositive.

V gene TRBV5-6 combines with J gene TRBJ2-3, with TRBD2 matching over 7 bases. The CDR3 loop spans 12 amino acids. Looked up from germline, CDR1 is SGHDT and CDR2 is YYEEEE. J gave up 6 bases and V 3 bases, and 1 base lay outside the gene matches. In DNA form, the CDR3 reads TGTGCCAGCAGCTGGGGAGGGGATACGCAGTATTTT. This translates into CASSWGGDTQYF.

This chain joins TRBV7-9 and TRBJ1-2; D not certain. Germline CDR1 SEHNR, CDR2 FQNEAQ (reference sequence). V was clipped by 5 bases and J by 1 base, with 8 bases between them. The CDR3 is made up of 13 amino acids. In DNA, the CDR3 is TGTGCCAGCAGCGGCAGGCTTAACTATGGCTACACCTTC. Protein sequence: CASSGRLNYGYTF.

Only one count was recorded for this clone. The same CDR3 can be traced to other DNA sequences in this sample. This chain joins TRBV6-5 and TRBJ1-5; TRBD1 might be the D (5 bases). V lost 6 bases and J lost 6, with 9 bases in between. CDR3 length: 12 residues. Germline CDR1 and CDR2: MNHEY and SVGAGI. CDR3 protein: CASSRVGQPQHF. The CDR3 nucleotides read TGTGCCAGCAGCAGGGTTGGTCAGCCCCAGCATTTT.

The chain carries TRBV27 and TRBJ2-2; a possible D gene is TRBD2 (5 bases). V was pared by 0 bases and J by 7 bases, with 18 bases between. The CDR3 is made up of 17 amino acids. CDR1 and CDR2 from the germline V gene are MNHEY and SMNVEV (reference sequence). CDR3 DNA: TGTGCCAGCAGTTTATCTTCCGGGAACGCCTGGCGCGGGGAGCTGTTTTTT. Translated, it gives CASSLSSGNAWRGELFF.

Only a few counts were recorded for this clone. The CDR3 DNA is TGTGCCAGCAGCATGGGACAGATGAACACTGAAGCTTTCTTT. Its protein is CASSMGQMNTEAFF. This chain connects TRBV7-2 to TRBJ1-1; TRBD1 matches at 7 bases. CDR1 SGHTA and CDR2 FQGNSA come from the germline V gene. CDR3 length: 14 amino acids. The trim removed 5 bases at V and 0 bases at J, leaving 3 bases unmatched.

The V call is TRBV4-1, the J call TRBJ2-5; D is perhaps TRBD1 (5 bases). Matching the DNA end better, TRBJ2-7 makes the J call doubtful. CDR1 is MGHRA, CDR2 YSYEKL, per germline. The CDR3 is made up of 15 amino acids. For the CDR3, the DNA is TGCGCCAGCAGCCAAGATTCGGCAGGGATGGACGAGCAGTACTTC. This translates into CASSQDSAGMDEQYF.

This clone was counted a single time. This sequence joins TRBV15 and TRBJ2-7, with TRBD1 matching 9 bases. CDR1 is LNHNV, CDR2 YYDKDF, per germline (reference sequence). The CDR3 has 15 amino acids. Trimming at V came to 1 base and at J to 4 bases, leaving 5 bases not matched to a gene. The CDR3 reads CATSRGTQGAYEQYF. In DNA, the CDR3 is TGTGCCACCAGCAGAGGGACACAGGGGGCTTACGAGCAGTACTTC.

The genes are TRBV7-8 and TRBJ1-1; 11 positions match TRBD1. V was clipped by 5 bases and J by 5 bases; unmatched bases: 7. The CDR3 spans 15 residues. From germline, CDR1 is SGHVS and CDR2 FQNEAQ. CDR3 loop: CASSTGTGGRTEAFF. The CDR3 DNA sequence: TGTGCCAGCAGCACGGGGACAGGGGGTCGGACTGAAGCTTTCTTT.

The CDR3 coding sequence is TGTGCCAGCTCACCGGCGGGATTGGGGACTGAAGCTTTCTTT. Translation: CASSPAGLGTEAFF. The chain recombines TRBV18 with TRBJ1-1; D gene ambiguous. V dropped 3 bases and J dropped 5 bases, with 13 bases sitting between them. The germline CDR1 and CDR2 sequences are KGHSH and LQKENI. This CDR3 has 14 amino acids.

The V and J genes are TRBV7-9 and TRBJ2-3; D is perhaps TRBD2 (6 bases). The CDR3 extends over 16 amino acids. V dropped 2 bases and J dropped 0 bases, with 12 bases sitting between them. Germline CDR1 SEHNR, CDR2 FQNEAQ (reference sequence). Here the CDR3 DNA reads TGTGCCAGCAGCTTAATCGCGGGGTCTAGCACAGATACGCAGTATTTT. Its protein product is CASSLIAGSSTDTQYF.

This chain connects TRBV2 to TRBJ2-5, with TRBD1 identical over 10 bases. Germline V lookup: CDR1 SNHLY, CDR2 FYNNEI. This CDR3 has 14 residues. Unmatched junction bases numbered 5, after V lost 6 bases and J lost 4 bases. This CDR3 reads CASSRDRGSETQYF. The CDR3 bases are TGTGCCAGCAGCCGGGACAGGGGTTCAGAGACCCAGTACTTC.

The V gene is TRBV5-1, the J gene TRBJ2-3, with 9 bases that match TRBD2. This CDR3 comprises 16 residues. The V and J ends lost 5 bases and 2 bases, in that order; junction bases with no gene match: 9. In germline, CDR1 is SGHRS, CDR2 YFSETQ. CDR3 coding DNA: TGCGCCAGCAGTCCTGGGCGGGGGGGGAACACAGATACGCAGTATTTT. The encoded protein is CASSPGRGGNTDTQYF.

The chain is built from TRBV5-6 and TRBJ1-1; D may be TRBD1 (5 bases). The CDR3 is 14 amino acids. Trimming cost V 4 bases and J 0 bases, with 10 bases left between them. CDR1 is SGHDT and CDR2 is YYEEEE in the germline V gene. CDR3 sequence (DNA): TGTGCCAGCAGCGTGCAGGGAATGAACACTGAAGCTTTCTTT. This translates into CASSVQGMNTEAFF.

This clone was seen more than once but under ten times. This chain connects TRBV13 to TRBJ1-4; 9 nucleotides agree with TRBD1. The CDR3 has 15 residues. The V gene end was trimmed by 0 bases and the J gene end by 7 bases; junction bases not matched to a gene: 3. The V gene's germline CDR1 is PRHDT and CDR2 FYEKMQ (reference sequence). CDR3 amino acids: CASSLGGQGIEKLFF. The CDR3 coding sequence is TGTGCCAGCAGCTTAGGGGGACAGGGTATTGAAAAACTGTTTTTT.

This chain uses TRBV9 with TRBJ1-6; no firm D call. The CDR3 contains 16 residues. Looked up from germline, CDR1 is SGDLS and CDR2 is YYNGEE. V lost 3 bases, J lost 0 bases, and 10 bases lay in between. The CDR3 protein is CASSALQDSYNSPLHF. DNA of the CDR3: TGTGCCAGCAGCGCCCTCCAGGACTCCTATAATTCACCCCTCCACTTT. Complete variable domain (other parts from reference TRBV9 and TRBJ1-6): DSGVTQTPKHLITATGQRVTLRCSPRSGDLSVYWYQQSLDQGLQFLIQYYNGEERAKGNILERFSAQQFPDLHSELNLSSLELGDSALYFCASSALQDSYNSPLHFGNGTRLTVT.

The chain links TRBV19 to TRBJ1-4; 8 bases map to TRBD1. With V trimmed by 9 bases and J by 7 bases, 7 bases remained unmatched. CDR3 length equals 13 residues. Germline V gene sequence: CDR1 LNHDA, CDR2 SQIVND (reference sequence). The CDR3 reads CARLRGLGEKLFF. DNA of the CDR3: TGTGCCAGGCTCAGGGGGCTGGGTGAAAAACTGTTTTTT.

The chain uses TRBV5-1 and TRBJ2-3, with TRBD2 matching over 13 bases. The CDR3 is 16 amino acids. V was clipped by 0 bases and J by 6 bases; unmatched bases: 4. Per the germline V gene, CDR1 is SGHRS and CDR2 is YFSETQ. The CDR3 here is CASSLGGTSGTDTQYF. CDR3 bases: TGCGCCAGCAGCTTGGGGGGGACTAGCGGGACCGATACGCAGTATTTT.